Below, 5 T cell receptor beta chains from the same sample are listed, as sequenced in a study of cytomegalovirus exposure and HLA in healthy donors. The PCR ran on 60 Vbeta and 13 Jbeta primers. Profiled with immunoSEQ multiplex PCR; TCRdb holds only in-frame clones, not every one. The sample records 240,000 or so clones, around 80% being singletons. Sequencing input: PBMCs. The receptors derive from a woman between 40 and 55 years old in good health and CMV-seropositive.

This clone is a singleton in its sample. The rearrangement links TRBV5-1 to TRBJ2-7; 12 bases are shared with TRBD1. V lost 6 bases to trimming and J lost 5 bases; unmatched junction nucleotides: 6. The CDR3 is 14 amino acids. CDR1 and CDR2 (germline): SGHRS, YFSETQ. CDR3 residues: CASKSGTGGNEQYF. CDR3 in DNA: TGCGCCAGCAAATCCGGGACAGGGGGCAACGAGCAGTACTTC.

This clone was counted once. This chain links TRBV5-4 with TRBJ1-2, with 11 bases identical to TRBD1. This CDR3 region has 18 residues. Germline CDR1 SGHNT, CDR2 YYREEE (reference sequence). The V and J ends lost 3 bases and 4 bases, in that order; junction bases with no gene match: 14. In DNA, the CDR3 is TGTGCCAGCAGCTCAGGGGGACAGGGGGGTATTGCCTCCTATGGCTACACCTTC. This gives the protein CASSSGGQGGIASYGYTF.

This clone has just one count. This sequence joins TRBV2 and TRBJ2-5; tentatively, D is TRBD1 (5 bases). Trimming removed 3 bases at V and 6 bases at J, with 11 bases between. This CDR3 spans 13 amino acids. CDR1 is SNHLY and CDR2 is FYNNEI in the germline V gene. The CDR3 is CASSEGRAQTQYF. The CDR3 nucleotides read TGTGCCAGCAGTGAGGGCAGGGCCCAGACCCAGTACTTC.

J is TRBJ1-1 and V is TRBV11-3, with D uncertain. CDR3 length: 11 residues. The germline gives CDR1 SGHNT, CDR2 YENEEA. V was shortened by 4 bases and J by 4 bases, with 4 bases between the two germline ends. DNA of the CDR3: TGTGCCAGCAGCTCCAGCACTGAAGCTTTCTTT. This sequence encodes CASSSSTEAFF. The full variable domain, rest sourced from reference TRBV11-3 and TRBJ1-1, is EAGVVQSPRYKIIEKKQPVAFWCNPISGHNTLYWYLQNLGQGPELLIRYENEEAVDDSQLPKDRFSAERLKGVDSTLKIQPAELGDSAVYLCASSSSTEAFFGQGTRLTVV.

This clone was recorded a few times. The chain's CDR3 is CASSLGQGQGYEQYF. Here the CDR3 DNA reads TGCGCCAGCAGCTTGGGGCAGGGACAGGGCTACGAGCAGTACTTC. The gene calls are TRBV5-1 and TRBJ2-7; 9 bases fit TRBD1. The germline V gene encodes CDR1 SGHRS and CDR2 YFSETQ. After removal of 0 bases from V and 3 bases from J, the junction contained 4 bases not matched to a gene. The CDR3 covers 15 residues. Complete variable domain (other parts from reference TRBV5-1 and TRBJ2-7): KAGVTQTPRYLIKTRGQQVTLSCSPISGHRSVSWYQQTPGQGLQFLFEYFSETQRNKGNFPGRFSGRQFSNSRSEMNVSTLELGDSALYLCASSLGQGQGYEQYFGPGTRLTVT.